The T cell receptor (beta chain) under discussion was sequenced for a study of OX40 agonist ivuxolimab in advanced cancers. Across the whole study: It was ivuxolimab, an agonistic anti-OX40 (CD134) antibody, that patients were treated with. The group had a mean age of roughly 65 years, ranged from roughly 23 to 85, and was 82.7% male. Study-wide results and limits: Dose levels from 0.1 to 3.0 mg/kg saw CD4+ and CD8+ blood T cells expand clonally by week 6. Low levels of normalized T-cell clonal expansion also appeared in some nonresponders.

J was trimmed by 4 bases and V by 2 bases; bases with no gene match: 4. The CDR3 is 14 amino acids. Germline loops: CDR1 SGHKS, CDR2 YYEKEE (reference sequence). Clones were read by immunoSEQ multiplex PCR, and TCRdb kept only the in-frame ones, dropping some. Here the sample spans approximately 91,000 clones, approximately 88% being singletons. About this clone itself: Its antigen is currently unknown.

This TCR came from an adult with an advanced solid tumor such as melanoma, head and neck, liver or kidney cancer. V is TRBV5-5 and J is TRBJ1-2; 8 nucleotides align to TRBD1. Material: CD4+ or CD8+ T cells sorted from blood, obtained in a trial of the OX40 agonist ivuxolimab. CDR3 in amino acids: CASSFGQGSYGYTF. CDR3 nucleotides: TGTGCCAGCAGCTTCGGACAGGGAAGCTATGGCTACACCTTC.